A selection of T cell receptor beta chains follows, all from one sample in a study of cytomegalovirus exposure and HLA in healthy donors. Clones were read by immunoSEQ multiplex PCR, and TCRdb kept only the in-frame ones, dropping some. The sample contains about 130,000 clones, 77% of which appear only once. The sequenced sample was PBMCs. All receptors derive from a woman in her thirties or forties in good health and CMV-seropositive. The CDR3 runs from the conserved cysteine through the conserved F or W. The D gene is left open where the match is weak. Rows may omit the clone size; those that give it use once, few, many or a size class.

TRBV6-5	TRBJ1-2	13	once	.	CASNDRTNYGYTF	TGTGCCAGCAATGACAGAACTAACTATGGCTACACCTTC
TRBV7-9	TRBJ1-1	15	.	.	CASSTYREVANGAFF	TGTGCCAGCAGCACTTACAGGGAAGTAGCCAACGGTGCTTTCTTT
TRBV2	TRBJ2-5	13	.	.	CASNEANQETQYF	TGTGCCAGCAATGAAGCTAACCAAGAGACCCAGTACTTC
TRBV9	TRBJ2-1	15	.	.	CASSVDGRTYNEQFF	TGTGCCAGCAGCGTAGACGGGAGAACCTACAATGAGCAGTTCTTC
TRBV6-4	TRBJ2-3	14	.	.	CASRREGIKDTQYF	TGTGCCAGCCGGCGCGAGGGAATTAAAGATACGCAGTATTTT
TRBV6-4	TRBJ2-5	14	.	TRBD1	CASIQTGLQETQYF	TGTGCCAGCATTCAGACAGGGCTCCAAGAGACCCAGTACTTC
TRBV4-1	TRBJ2-7	15	.	.	CASSQGPGDVYEQYF	TGCGCCAGCAGCCAAGGGCCAGGGGACGTTTACGAGCAGTACTTC
TRBV6-1	TRBJ2-7	13	.	TRBD1	CASRLGQLYEQYF	TGTGCCAGCAGGCTGGGACAGCTATACGAGCAGTACTTC
TRBV29-1	TRBJ1-1	13	.	TRBD1	CSGRWTGNTEAFF	TGCAGCGGTCGATGGACAGGGAACACTGAAGCTTTCTTT
TRBV7-9	TRBJ2-1	17	.	TRBD1	CASSPDLGTGVYNEQFF	TGTGCCAGCAGCCCAGACCTTGGGACAGGAGTATACAATGAGCAGTTCTTC
TRBV18	TRBJ2-7	13	.	.	CASSPASSYEQYF	TGTGCCAGCTCACCGGCTAGCTCCTACGAGCAGTACTTC
TRBV5-5	TRBJ1-1	15	.	.	CASSRGAPLNTEAFF	TGTGCCAGCAGCCGAGGTGCGCCACTGAACACTGAAGCTTTCTTT
TRBV28	TRBJ2-7	16	few	TRBD2	CASSLAPGGLGYEQYF	TGTGCCAGCAGTTTAGCCCCGGGAGGGTTGGGGTACGAGCAGTACTTC
TRBV9	TRBJ2-2	16	.	TRBD2	CASSVGLAGVTGELFF	TGTGCCAGCAGCGTAGGGTTAGCGGGAGTCACCGGGGAGCTGTTTTTT
TRBV4-2	TRBJ2-1	15	.	TRBD2	CASSQLAGAYNEQFF	TGTGCCAGCAGCCAACTAGCGGGAGCCTACAATGAGCAGTTCTTC
TRBV13	TRBJ2-3	16	.	TRBD2	CASSLKTSGYTDTQYF	TGTGCCAGCAGCTTAAAGACTAGCGGTTACACAGATACGCAGTATTTT
TRBV7-2	TRBJ2-1	17	once	TRBD2	CASSGRTSGGLRDEQFF	TGTGCCAGCAGCGGCCGGACTAGCGGGGGCCTACGCGATGAGCAGTTCTTC
TRBV5-1	TRBJ1-1	15	.	.	CASSLVGNLNTEAFF	TGCGCCAGCAGCTTGGTCGGGAATTTGAACACTGAAGCTTTCTTT
TRBV27	TRBJ1-3	14	.	.	CASSPTVPGNTIYF	TGTGCCAGCAGTCCGACAGTTCCTGGAAACACCATATATTTT
TRBV11-2	TRBJ2-3	14	.	.	CASSLLRSSDTQYF	TGTGCCAGCAGCCTCCTGCGAAGTTCAGATACGCAGTATTTT
TRBV5-4	TRBJ2-1	15	.	TRBD2	CASSLGLAGYNEQFF	TGTGCCAGCAGCTTGGGACTAGCGGGCTACAATGAGCAGTTCTTC
TRBV11-2	TRBJ2-2	16	once	TRBD2	CASSHTGTRLTGELFF	TGTGCCAGCAGCCATACCGGGACTAGACTTACCGGGGAGCTGTTTTTT
TRBV1	TRBJ2-7	11	.	.	CTRGGGYEQYF	TGCACCAGGGGCGGGGGGTACGAGCAGTACTTC
TRBV5-6	TRBJ2-7	19	once	TRBD2	CASSLRDRVPGLAGYEQYF	TGTGCCAGCAGCTTGAGGGACAGGGTTCCGGGACTAGCGGGCTACGAGCAGTACTTC
TRBV27	TRBJ2-4	14	.	TRBD2	CASSFLGGLNIQYF	TGTGCCAGCAGTTTCCTGGGAGGGTTAAACATTCAGTACTTC
TRBV10-1	TRBJ2-7	13	once	.	CASSDVLLGEQYF	TGCGCCAGCAGTGACGTCCTTCTCGGCGAGCAGTACTTC
TRBV27	TRBJ2-7	14	.	.	CASSIAGPSSEQYF	TGTGCCAGCAGTATAGCTGGCCCTAGTAGCGAGCAGTACTTC
TRBV5-1	TRBJ2-7	13	.	TRBD2	CASSLVRGGEQYF	TGCGCCAGCAGCTTGGTACGGGGGGGCGAGCAGTACTTC
TRBV29-1	TRBJ1-2	14	.	.	CSVEVNTGGNGYTF	TGCAGCGTTGAAGTAAATACGGGGGGCAACGGCTACACCTTC
TRBV4-1	TRBJ1-5	15	.	.	CASSQVGVSNQPQHF	TGCGCCAGCAGCCAAGTTGGAGTTAGCAATCAGCCCCAGCATTTT
TRBV30	TRBJ2-2	17	.	.	CAWRATGGVANTGELFF	TGTGCCTGGAGGGCTACAGGGGGGGTTGCGAACACCGGGGAGCTGTTTTTT
TRBV18	TRBJ1-4	15	.	.	CASSPGGASNEKLFF	TGTGCCAGCTCACCAGGGGGCGCATCTAATGAAAAACTGTTTTTT
TRBV29-1	TRBJ1-2	15	few	.	CSVGWVGTRGNGYTF	TGCAGCGTGGGTTGGGTGGGTACCCGGGGGAATGGCTACACCTTC
TRBV15	TRBJ2-3	18	.	TRBD2	CATSPRGTSGTSTDTQYF	TGTGCCACCAGCCCCCGAGGGACTAGCGGGACGAGCACAGATACGCAGTATTTT
TRBV10-2	TRBJ1-2	14	few	.	CASRELDRLYGYTF	TGCGCCAGCAGGGAACTGGACAGACTTTATGGCTACACCTTC
TRBV28	TRBJ2-7	12	.	.	CASSPGGREQYF	TGTGCCAGCAGTCCCGGCGGGCGGGAGCAGTACTTC
TRBV28	TRBJ2-6	17	.	.	CASSLGGSYSGANVLTF	TGTGCCAGCAGTTTAGGGGGGTCTTACTCTGGGGCCAACGTCCTGACTTTC